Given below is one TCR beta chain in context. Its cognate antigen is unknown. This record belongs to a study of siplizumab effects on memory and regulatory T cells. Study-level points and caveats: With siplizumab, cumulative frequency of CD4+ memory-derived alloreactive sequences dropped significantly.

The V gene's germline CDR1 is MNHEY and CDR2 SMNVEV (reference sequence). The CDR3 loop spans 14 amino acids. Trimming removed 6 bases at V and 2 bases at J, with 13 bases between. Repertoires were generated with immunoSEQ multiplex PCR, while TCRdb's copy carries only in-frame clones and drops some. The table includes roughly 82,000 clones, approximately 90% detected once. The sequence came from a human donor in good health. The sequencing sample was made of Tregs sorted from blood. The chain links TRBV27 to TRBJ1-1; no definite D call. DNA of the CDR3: TGTGCCAGCAGCGACGGCTACCCAAACACTGAAGCTTTCTTT. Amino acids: CASSDGYPNTEAFF.